These 25 T cell receptor beta chains share one sample of origin, sequenced in a study of T cell responses to AZD1222 COVID-19 vaccine. The assay was immunoSEQ multiplex PCR, and TCRdb's table has in-frame clones only and misses some. This sample has about 200,000 clones, with roughly 94% found just once. This specimen consisted of peripheral blood, obtained 28 days after the second dose of the MenACWY control vaccine. The receptors originated from an adult who received the MenACWY meningococcal vaccine as a control.

The chain is built from TRBV27 and TRBJ1-1; no definite D call. Per the germline V gene, CDR1 is MNHEY and CDR2 is SMNVEV (reference sequence). CDR3 length equals 15 residues. The V end was cut by 5 bases, the J end by 2 bases, with 15 bases between. The DNA of the CDR3 is TGTGCCAGCAGTCCCCTACGAGCGGGTAACACTGAAGCTTTCTTT. Protein product: CASSPLRAGNTEAFF.

The rearrangement joins TRBV3-1 (or the pseudogene TRBV3-2) to TRBJ2-7; TRBD2 is a possible D gene (6 bases). V was cut by 2 bases and J by 2 bases, with 19 bases left in between. CDR1 LGHDT and CDR2 YNNKEL come from the germline V gene (reference sequence). This CDR3 is built from 17 residues. Here the CDR3 reads CASSQTWPQGGTYEQYF. In nucleotides, the CDR3 is TGTGCCAGCAGCCAAACCTGGCCGCAGGGAGGAACCTACGAGCAGTACTTC.

The chain employs TRBV5-4 and TRBJ2-5; 10 bases fit TRBD2. The V gene's germline CDR1 is SGHNT and CDR2 YYREEE (reference sequence). The CDR3 contains 16 residues. V dropped 3 bases and J dropped 0; count of bases not matched to a gene: 5. CDR3 nucleotide sequence: TGTGCCAGCAGCTCCTACCTAGCGGGGGACCAAGAGACCCAGTACTTC. This sequence encodes CASSSYLAGDQETQYF. Using reference TRBV5-4 and TRBJ2-5 for the parts outside the CDR3, the full variable domain is ETGVTQSPTHLIKTRGQQVTLRCSSQSGHNTVSWYQQALGQGPQFIFQYYREEENGRGNFPPRFSGLQFPNYSSELNVNALELDDSALYLCASSSYLAGDQETQYFGPGTRLLVL.

The genes are TRBV7-3 and TRBJ2-2; the D gene could be TRBD1 or TRBD2 (5 bases each). V lost 5 bases and J 6 bases, leaving 19 bases between the germline ends. Germline CDR1 SGHTA, CDR2 FQGTGA. This CDR3 comprises 16 residues. CDR3 sequence reads: CASSPRGTGRAGELFF. As DNA, the CDR3 is TGTGCCAGCAGCCCAAGAGGGACGGGTAGGGCCGGGGAGCTGTTTTTT.

The chain recombines TRBV4-1 with TRBJ2-3; 7 bases are shared with TRBD1. Trimming removed 1 base from V and 2 bases from J; junction bases left unmatched: 3. Per the germline V gene, CDR1 is MGHRA and CDR2 is YSYEKL. This CDR3 comprises 15 residues. The DNA of the CDR3 is TGCGCCAGCAGCCAAGTGGGACAGTCCACAGATACGCAGTATTTT. It encodes CASSQVGQSTDTQYF.

The chain has TRBV7-9 and TRBJ2-5, with 8 bases identical to TRBD1. The germline gives CDR1 SEHNR, CDR2 FQNEAQ (reference sequence). With V trimmed by 1 base and J by 5 bases, 6 bases remained unmatched. The CDR3 runs 15 residues. The CDR3 DNA sequence: TGTGCCAGCAGCTTAGTATCTACAGGGGGGGAGACCCAGTACTTC. Its protein product is CASSLVSTGGETQYF.

Only one count was recorded for this clone. The chain links TRBV2 to TRBJ1-6; TRBD1 might be the D (5 bases). Germline lookup yields CDR1 SNHLY and CDR2 FYNNEI. The CDR3 spans 14 residues. V was pared by 1 base and J by 7 bases, with 8 bases between. CDR3 sequence reads: CASSEVGVNSPLHF. CDR3 sequence (DNA): TGTGCCAGCAGTGAAGTAGGGGTCAATTCACCCCTCCACTTT.

This chain links TRBV6-5 with TRBJ1-2; the match to TRBD1 covers 7 bases. Germline V gives CDR1 MNHEY, CDR2 SVGAGI. The CDR3 totals 13 residues. Trimming removed 4 bases from V and 2 bases from J; junction bases left unmatched: 1. This CDR3 is CASSLQGNYGYTF. Written as DNA, the CDR3 is TGTGCCAGCAGTTTACAGGGGAACTATGGCTACACCTTC.

The rearrangement uses TRBV19 and TRBJ1-1, with TRBD1 identical over 12 bases. This CDR3 is built from 17 residues. The junction had 11 bases not matched to a gene; V was cut back by 4 bases and J by 5 bases. The V gene's germline CDR1 is LNHDA and CDR2 SQIVND (reference sequence). CDR3 region: CASSRGQGAAMGTEAFF. CDR3 sequence (DNA): TGTGCCAGTAGTAGGGGACAGGGGGCCGCGATGGGAACTGAAGCTTTCTTT.

With respect to this clone: Additional DNA sequences in this sample encode the identical CDR3. The CDR3 spells CASSFRDSYEQYF. The CDR3 nucleotides read TGTGCCAGCAGTTTCCGGGACAGCTACGAGCAGTACTTC. The chain recombines TRBV27 with TRBJ2-7; 7 positions agree with TRBD1. The CDR3 totals 13 residues. Germline CDR1 and CDR2: MNHEY and SMNVEV (reference sequence). The J segment lost 3 bases and the V segment lost 3 bases, leaving 2 bases of the junction unmatched.

The V and J genes are TRBV18 and TRBJ1-6; D not resolved. The CDR3 sequence is 16 residues long. Deletions cut 3 bases from V and 2 bases from J, with 11 bases between. Germline V CDR1 and CDR2: KGHSH, LQKENI. This CDR3 reads CASSPSGPPYNSPLHF. DNA for the CDR3: TGTGCCAGCTCACCCTCAGGACCGCCCTATAATTCACCCCTCCACTTT. The full variable domain, with the rest looked up from reference TRBV18 and TRBJ1-6, is NAGVMQNPRHLVRRRGQEARLRCSPMKGHSHVYWYRQLPEEGLKFMVYLQKENIIDESGMPKERFSAEFPKEGPSILRIQQVVRGDSAAYFCASSPSGPPYNSPLHFGNGTRLTVT.

The chain carries TRBV10-3 and TRBJ1-3; D not resolved. This CDR3 is built from 14 residues. CDR1 and CDR2 from the germline V gene are ENHRY and SYGVKD. Trimming removed 3 bases from V and 2 bases from J, with 8 bases in between. The CDR3 loop reads CAISDFGTGNTIYF. CDR3 in DNA: TGTGCCATCAGTGATTTCGGGACTGGAAACACCATATATTTT.

The J gene is TRBJ2-5, the V gene TRBV11-3; no clear D. Per germline, CDR1 SGHNT and CDR2 YENEEA. CDR3 size: 13 residues. V was trimmed by 0 bases and J by 4 bases, leaving 6 bases between them. CDR3 bases: TGTGCCAGCAGCTTAGAGCCCTTAGAGACCCAGTACTTC. Residues: CASSLEPLETQYF.

The rearrangement joins TRBV6-5 to TRBJ2-7; 8 bases agree with TRBD1. V dropped 8 bases and J dropped 5; count of bases not matched to a gene: 8. Germline V gives CDR1 MNHEY, CDR2 SVGAGI. This CDR3 has 13 amino acids. CDR3 protein: CASVGDRRDEQYF. The CDR3 DNA is TGTGCCAGCGTTGGGGACAGGCGGGACGAGCAGTACTTC.

The V gene is TRBV3-1 (or the pseudogene TRBV3-2), the J gene TRBJ2-1; tentatively, D is TRBD1 (6 bases). Trimming removed 0 bases at V and 4 bases at J, with 10 bases between. The V gene's germline CDR1 is LGHDT and CDR2 YNNKEL (reference sequence). This CDR3 has 15 amino acids. The chain's CDR3 is CASSQEDRGYNEQFF. Written as DNA, the CDR3 is TGTGCCAGCAGCCAAGAGGATAGGGGGTACAATGAGCAGTTCTTC.

The DNA of the CDR3 is TGTGCCTGGGGGCGGGAGTCATCGGACACCGGGGAGCTGTTTTTT. Protein product: CAWGRESSDTGELFF. The V gene is TRBV7-9, the J gene TRBJ2-2; maybe TRBD2 (7 bases). Trimming removed 11 bases from V and 3 bases from J, with 19 bases in between. Germline V CDR1 and CDR2: SEHNR, FQNEAQ (reference sequence). There are 15 residues in the CDR3.

The genes are TRBV28 and TRBJ2-7, with 7 positions matching TRBD2. The ends lost 6 bases at V and 4 bases at J; junction bases unmatched: 9. Per germline, CDR1 MDHEN and CDR2 SYDVKM. This CDR3 has 14 amino acids. The CDR3 nucleotides are TGTGCCAGCAGACGGAGGGAGGGCCTATACGAGCAGTACTTC. Translated, it gives CASRRREGLYEQYF.

V and J are TRBV5-6 and TRBJ1-1; TRBD1 aligns across 7 bases. The CDR3 sequence is 15 residues long. The V gene end was trimmed by 4 bases and the J gene end by 0 bases; junction bases not matched to a gene: 6. Germline CDR1 is SGHDT and CDR2 is YYEEEE. CDR3 DNA: TGTGCCAGCAGCGTGACGACAGGGATGAACACTGAAGCTTTCTTT. Its translation: CASSVTTGMNTEAFF.

This rearrangement joins TRBV27 to TRBJ2-1; D might be TRBD1 (5 bases). Germline-derived CDR1 and CDR2 are MNHEY and SMNVEV (reference sequence). The CDR3 loop spans 15 amino acids. V was clipped by 7 bases and J by 4 bases, with 17 bases between them. The CDR3 region is CASKKWTTEYNEQFF. CDR3 coding DNA: TGTGCCAGCAAGAAGTGGACAACCGAGTACAATGAGCAGTTCTTC.

V is TRBV19 and J is TRBJ2-1, with 8 bases fitting TRBD2. Trimming cost V 6 bases and J 9 bases; bases outside gene matches: 7. CDR1 LNHDA and CDR2 SQIVND come from the germline V gene (reference sequence). The length of the CDR3 is 13 residues. The CDR3 sequence: CASSQAGDAEQFF. The CDR3 nucleotides are TGTGCCAGTAGCCAAGCGGGGGACGCTGAGCAGTTCTTC.

This chain connects TRBV2 to TRBJ1-2; no firm D call. The length of the CDR3 is 13 residues. Germline V gene lookup returns CDR1 SNHLY and CDR2 FYNNEI. Trimming pared 4 bases from V and 4 bases from J, leaving 10 bases between. The CDR3 loop is CASSAYRGYGYTF. Written as DNA, the CDR3 is TGTGCCAGCAGTGCGTACCGGGGCTATGGCTACACCTTC.

The CDR3 sequence is CSVELGPTYEQYF. The CDR3 DNA reads TGCAGCGTTGAATTGGGCCCAACCTACGAGCAGTACTTC. This chain uses TRBV29-1 with TRBJ2-7; D unclear. The CDR3 contains 13 residues. The V gene's germline CDR1 is SQVTM and CDR2 ANQGSEA. V lost 2 bases to trimming and J lost 2 bases, with 10 bases between them.

This clone was detected a few times. At the DNA level, this CDR3 is encoded by other sequences in the same sample as well. The CDR3 here is CATSDAGTEAFF. In DNA, the CDR3 is TGTGCCACCAGTGATGCCGGGACTGAAGCTTTCTTT. This chain joins TRBV24-1 and TRBJ1-1; D is undetermined. Germline V CDR1 and CDR2: KGHDR, SFDVKD. This CDR3 region has 12 residues. Trimming shortened V by 3 bases and J by 5 bases, and 6 bases separated the two germline ends.

V is TRBV6-5 and J is TRBJ2-3; D ambiguous. Trimming took 4 bases from V and 3 from J, leaving 8 bases between them. CDR3 size: 13 residues. The germline gives CDR1 MNHEY, CDR2 SVGAGI. In DNA form, the CDR3 reads TGTGCCAGCAGTTCCGTCCCTACAGATACGCAGTATTTT. This translates into CASSSVPTDTQYF.

The chain is built from TRBV9 and TRBJ2-3; 7 bases match TRBD2. Germline values: CDR1 SGDLS, CDR2 YYNGEE. The CDR3 spans 16 residues. V shed 3 bases, J shed 0 bases, and the junction held 7 bases outside the gene matches. The CDR3 region has the DNA TGTGCCAGCAGCGCAGCGACTAGCTGGAGCACAGATACGCAGTATTTT. Translating it yields CASSAATSWSTDTQYF.